The 11 T cell receptor beta chains listed next were all sequenced from one sample in a study of T cells in Graves' hyperthyroidism and ophthalmopathy. RNA transcripts yielded amplified TCR beta CDR3 regions. TCR CDR3 underwent first-round RT-PCR with the HTBI primer set. From the multiplex PCR reads, TCRdb called clonotypes with MiXCR, one entry per CDR3 protein. The data show about 380,000 distinct CDR3 sequences, around 20% seen once. The sequencing sample was made of blood. Receptors were obtained from a man aged 18 to 29 with Graves' ophthalmopathy.

The table lists this clonotype with a few counts. The V call is TRBV7-7, the J call TRBJ2-2, with D possibly TRBD1 on 7 matching bases. With 7 bases removed from V and 7 bases from J, the gap between germline ends came to 22 bases. From germline, CDR1 is SSHAT and CDR2 FNYEAQ (reference sequence). This CDR3 region has 16 residues. The CDR3 DNA reads TGTGCCAGCACCCCAACGAGCCACAGGGGAGGCGGGGAGCTGTTTTTT. Translated, it gives CASTPTSHRGGGELFF.

The table lists this clonotype with a count of one. The chain joins TRBV2 to TRBJ1-1, with TRBD1 identical over 9 bases. CDR3 length equals 14 residues. Germline values: CDR1 SNHLY, CDR2 FYNNEI. The ends lost 6 bases at V and 5 bases at J; junction bases unmatched: 7. This chain's CDR3 is CASSVGTGITEAFF. In DNA form, the CDR3 reads TGTGCCAGCAGCGTCGGGACAGGGATAACTGAAGCTTTCTTT.

The chain recombines TRBV14 with TRBJ1-3, with TRBD1 matching 7 bases. The CDR3 has 16 residues. The junction had 4 bases not matched to a gene; V was cut back by 2 bases and J by 0 bases. Germline CDR1 is SGHDN and CDR2 is FVKESK. CDR3 amino acids: CASSQRGQGSGNTIYF. CDR3 sequence (DNA): TGTGCCAGCAGCCAAAGGGGGCAGGGCTCTGGAAACACCATATATTTT.

The genes are TRBV28 and TRBJ2-3, with D maybe TRBD2 (6 bases). The germline CDR1 and CDR2 sequences are MDHEN and SYDVKM. V lost 4 bases and J 2 bases, leaving 13 bases between the germline ends. The CDR3 has 15 residues. The DNA for the CDR3 is TGTGCCAGCAGTTCCCCCTGGGGGGACACAGATACGCAGTATTTT. Protein product: CASSSPWGDTDTQYF.

This clonotype was detected ten times or more. CDR3 DNA sequence: TGTGCCAGCAGTACCCTCGTGGTGGGCGGGAGCACTGAAGCTTTCTTT. This codes for CASSTLVVGGSTEAFF. The chain employs TRBV6-1 and TRBJ1-1; D ambiguous. Trimming removed 5 bases from V and 4 bases from J, with 20 bases in between. The CDR3 runs 16 residues. From germline, CDR1 is MNHNS and CDR2 SASEGT.

The rearrangement uses TRBV5-4 and TRBJ2-7, with TRBD1 matching 10 bases. J was trimmed by 4 bases and V by 2 bases; bases with no gene match: 6. Germline CDR1 reads SGHNT; CDR2 reads YYREEE (reference sequence). The CDR3 sequence is 15 residues long. CDR3 sequence (DNA): TGTGCCAGCAGCTTCCCGACAGGGGGCGAATACGAGCAGTACTTC. It encodes CASSFPTGGEYEQYF.

The chain combines TRBV4-1 with TRBJ2-3; a possible D gene is TRBD1 (6 bases). The germline CDR1 and CDR2 sequences are MGHRA and YSYEKL. Trimming shortened V by 0 bases and J by 0 bases, and 16 bases separated the two germline ends. The CDR3 consists of 18 residues. In DNA form, the CDR3 reads TGCGCCAGCAGCCAAGACGTTTCAGGGGCCTATAGCACAGATACGCAGTATTTT. This gives the protein CASSQDVSGAYSTDTQYF.

This clonotype was detected only a few times. The chain uses TRBV20-1 and TRBJ2-4, with 8 bases that match TRBD1. Per the germline V gene, CDR1 is DFQATT and CDR2 is SNEGSKA (reference sequence). Trimming took 6 bases from V and 0 from J; bases not matched to a gene: 4. The CDR3 runs 14 residues. For the CDR3, the DNA is TGCAGTGCGGGACAGGTGCTAGCCAAAAACATTCAGTACTTC. Translation: CSAGQVLAKNIQYF.

A single count supports this clonotype. The chain combines TRBV6-1 with TRBJ1-4; D is unresolved. Trimming stripped 2 bases from V and 1 base from J, with 5 bases between. The CDR3 is made up of 14 amino acids. Looked up from germline, CDR1 is MNHNS and CDR2 is SASEGT. CDR3 bases: TGTGCCAGCAGTGAAATTTTAACTAATGAAAAACTGTTTTTT. Translation: CASSEILTNEKLFF.

This clonotype occurred many times. The V call is TRBV20-1, the J call TRBJ2-7; D might be TRBD1 or TRBD2, each matching 5 bases. Germline CDR1 is DFQATT and CDR2 is SNEGSKA (reference sequence). Trimming pared 1 base from V and 0 bases from J, leaving 13 bases between. The CDR3 has 15 residues. The CDR3 nucleotides read TGCAGTGCTAGAGCCCCCGGGGCCCCCTCCTACGAGCAGTACTTC. Encoded protein: CSARAPGAPSYEQYF.

This chain links TRBV6-2 or TRBV6-3 with TRBJ2-7; the match to TRBD2 covers 13 bases. Trimming removed 2 bases from V and 3 bases from J; junction bases left unmatched: 1. Germline V lookup: CDR1 MNHEY, CDR2 SVGEGT. There are 15 residues in the CDR3. The CDR3 DNA sequence: TGTGCCAGCAGTTACGGGACTAGCGGGGACTACGAGCAGTACTTC. This gives the protein CASSYGTSGDYEQYF.